The 6 T cell receptor beta chains listed next were all sequenced from one sample in a study of blood T cells in healthy people across ages. A second about 7 to 12 cycle PCR used barcoded and J-beta primers. MiXCR was run by TCRdb on the 5' RACE reads, yielding one entry per CDR3 protein. Seen here are some 1.5 million distinct CDR3 sequences, 28% observed once, and the top ten hold about 7.7%. The sequenced material came from blood. These TCRs come from a woman under 40 in good health.

The gene calls are TRBV10-3 and TRBJ2-5; D perhaps matches TRBD1 (6 bases). The DNA matches TRBJ2-7 better at its end, which makes the J call doubtful. CDR3 length: 14 amino acids. Germline CDR1 and CDR2: ENHRY and SYGVKD. The CDR3 nucleotides read TGTGCCATCAGTGAGTCTCGGCGGACAGACGAGCAGTACTTC. Its translation: CAISESRRTDEQYF.

The chain is built from TRBV6-4 and TRBJ1-5; D may be TRBD1 (5 bases). This CDR3 has 16 amino acids. Trimming took 4 bases from V and 0 from J, leaving 13 bases between them. Germline V gene lookup returns CDR1 MRHNA and CDR2 SNTAGT. CDR3 DNA sequence: TGTGCCAGCAGTGTGGAGGGACTGTATAGCAATCAGCCCCAGCATTTT. Amino acids: CASSVEGLYSNQPQHF.

This sequence joins TRBV20-1 and TRBJ2-1; D remains ambiguous. The CDR3 covers 11 residues. Germline V gene data show CDR1 as DFQATT and CDR2 as SNEGSKA (reference sequence). V lost 4 bases and J lost 3, with 4 bases in between. CDR3: CSATIYNEQFF. The CDR3 nucleotides read TGCAGTGCTACAATCTACAATGAGCAGTTCTTC.

The genes are TRBV5-6 and TRBJ2-7, with 7 bases identical to TRBD2. V shed 2 bases and J 5 bases; nucleotides not matched to a gene: 4. Germline loops: CDR1 SGHDT, CDR2 YYEEEE. The CDR3 is 13 residues long. Here the CDR3 reads CASSFAGRDEQYF. CDR3 nucleotides: TGTGCCAGCAGCTTCGCAGGGAGGGACGAGCAGTACTTC.

The chain uses TRBV5-1 and TRBJ2-5, with D possibly TRBD1 on 6 matching bases. The CDR3 extends over 14 amino acids. The V and J ends lost 6 bases and 2 bases respectively, with 14 bases between them. The germline V gene has CDR1 SGHRS and CDR2 YFSETQ. Written as DNA, the CDR3 is TGCGCCAGCACCCGTATGACAGGACAAGAGACCCAGTACTTC. This gives the protein CASTRMTGQETQYF. Supplemented by reference TRBV5-1 and TRBJ2-5, the full variable domain reads KAGVTQTPRYLIKTRGQQVTLSCSPISGHRSVSWYQQTPGQGLQFLFEYFSETQRNKGNFPGRFSGRQFSNSRSEMNVSTLELGDSALYLCASTRMTGQETQYFGPGTRLLVL.

This clonotype was found a few times. The chain employs TRBV15 and TRBJ2-7; D may correspond to TRBD1 or TRBD2 (5 bases each). Germline CDR1 LNHNV, CDR2 YYDKDF (reference sequence). CDR3 length: 15 amino acids. The germline V and J ends were trimmed by 2 bases and 5 bases, with 16 bases remaining between them. The CDR3 DNA is TGTGCCACCAGCAGATTGGGGGAACCATTAAACGAGCAGTACTTC. This gives the protein CATSRLGEPLNEQYF.